This T cell receptor (beta chain) was captured by sequencing in a study of T cells in Graves' hyperthyroidism and ophthalmopathy. RNA transcripts provided the source from which TCR beta CDR3 regions were amplified. A set of HTBI primers served as the primers for a first-round RT-PCR of the TCR CDR3. One entry per CDR3 protein results from TCRdb running MiXCR on the multiplex PCR reads. The profile shows a few hundred thousand distinct CDR3 sequences, more than 15% of them singletons. V lost 0 bases to trimming and J lost 1 base, with 16 bases between them. The CDR3 sequence is 16 residues long. In germline, CDR1 is DFQATT, CDR2 SNEGSKA (reference sequence). Hyperthyroidism was newly diagnosed in patients aged 18 to 65 (duration under 2 months). Exclusion of a patient resulted from uncontrolled infection, other autoimmune disease, pregnancy or lactation. Each diagnosis drew on symptoms, thyroxine, TRAb, thyroid ultrasound and orbital computed tomography findings. The PBMCs had their origin in roughly 9.4 ml of fresh peripheral blood.

The rearrangement links TRBV20-1 to TRBJ2-7; TRBD1 might be the D (5 bases). Material: blood. The receptor was isolated from a woman aged 25 to 39 with Graves' hyperthyroidism. CDR3 in amino acids: CSARDKGQALSYEQYF. As DNA, the CDR3 is TGCAGTGCTAGAGATAAAGGACAAGCCTTATCCTACGAGCAGTACTTC.